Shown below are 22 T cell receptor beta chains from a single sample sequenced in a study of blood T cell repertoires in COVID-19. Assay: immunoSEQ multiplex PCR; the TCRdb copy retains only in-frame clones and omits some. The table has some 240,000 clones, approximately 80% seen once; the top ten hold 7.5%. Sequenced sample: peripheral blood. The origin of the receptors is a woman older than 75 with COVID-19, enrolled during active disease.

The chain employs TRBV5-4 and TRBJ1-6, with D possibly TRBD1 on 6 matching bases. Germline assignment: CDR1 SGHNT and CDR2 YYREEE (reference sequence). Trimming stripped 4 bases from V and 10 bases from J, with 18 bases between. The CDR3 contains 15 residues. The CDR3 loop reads CASSRDTGSGSPLHF. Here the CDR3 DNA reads TGTGCCAGCAGCCGGGACACAGGGAGCGGATCACCCCTCCACTTT.

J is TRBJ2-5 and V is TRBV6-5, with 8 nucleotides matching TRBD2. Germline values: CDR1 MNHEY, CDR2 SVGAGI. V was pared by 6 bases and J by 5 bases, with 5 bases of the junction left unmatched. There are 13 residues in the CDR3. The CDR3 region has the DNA TGTGCCAGCAGGGGGACTAGTGGGGAGACCCAGTACTTC. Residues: CASRGTSGETQYF.

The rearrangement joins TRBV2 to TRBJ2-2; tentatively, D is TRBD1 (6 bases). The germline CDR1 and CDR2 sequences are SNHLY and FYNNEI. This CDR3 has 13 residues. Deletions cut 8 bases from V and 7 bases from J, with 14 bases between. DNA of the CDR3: TGTGCCAGCCAACCTCAGGGGAACGGGGAGCTGTTTTTT. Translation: CASQPQGNGELFF.

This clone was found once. The CDR3 loop is CAWSIQGGNTEAFF. CDR3 nucleotides: TGTGCCTGGAGTATACAGGGGGGGAACACTGAAGCTTTCTTT. The chain is built from TRBV30 and TRBJ1-1; 8 nucleotides agree with TRBD1. With 2 bases clipped from V and 1 base from J, the junction kept 3 bases outside the gene matches. The CDR3 is 14 amino acids. Germline loops: CDR1 GTSNPN, CDR2 SVGIG (reference sequence).

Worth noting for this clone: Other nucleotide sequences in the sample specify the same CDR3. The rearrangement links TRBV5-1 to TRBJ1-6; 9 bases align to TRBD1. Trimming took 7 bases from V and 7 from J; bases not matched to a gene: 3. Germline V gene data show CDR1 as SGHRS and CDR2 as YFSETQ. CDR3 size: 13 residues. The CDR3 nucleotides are TGCGCCAGCGGGGGGACAGGGAATTCACCCCTCCACTTT. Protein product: CASGGTGNSPLHF. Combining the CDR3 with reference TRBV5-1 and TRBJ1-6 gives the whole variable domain KAGVTQTPRYLIKTRGQQVTLSCSPISGHRSVSWYQQTPGQGLQFLFEYFSETQRNKGNFPGRFSGRQFSNSRSEMNVSTLELGDSALYLCASGGTGNSPLHFGNGTRLTVT.

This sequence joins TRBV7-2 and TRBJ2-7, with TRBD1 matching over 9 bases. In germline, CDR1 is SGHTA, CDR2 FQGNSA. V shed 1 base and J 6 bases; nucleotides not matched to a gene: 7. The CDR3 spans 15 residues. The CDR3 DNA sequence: TGTGCCAGCAGCTTAGGGGGACAGGGTTTTGGCGAGCAGTACTTC. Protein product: CASSLGGQGFGEQYF.

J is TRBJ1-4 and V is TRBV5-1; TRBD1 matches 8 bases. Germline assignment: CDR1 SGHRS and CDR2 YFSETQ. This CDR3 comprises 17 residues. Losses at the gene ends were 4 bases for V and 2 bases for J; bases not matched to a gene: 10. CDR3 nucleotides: TGCGCCAGCAGCATGGGACAGGCGGTAGCTACTAATGAAAAACTGTTTTTT. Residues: CASSMGQAVATNEKLFF.

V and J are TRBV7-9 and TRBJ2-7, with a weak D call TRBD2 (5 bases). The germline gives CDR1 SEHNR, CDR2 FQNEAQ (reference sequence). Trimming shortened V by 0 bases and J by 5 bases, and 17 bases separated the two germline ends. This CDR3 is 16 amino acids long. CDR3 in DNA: TGTGCCAGCAGCTTAGCCCCCCGAGGGTACGAGAACGAGCAGTACTTC. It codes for CASSLAPRGYENEQYF.

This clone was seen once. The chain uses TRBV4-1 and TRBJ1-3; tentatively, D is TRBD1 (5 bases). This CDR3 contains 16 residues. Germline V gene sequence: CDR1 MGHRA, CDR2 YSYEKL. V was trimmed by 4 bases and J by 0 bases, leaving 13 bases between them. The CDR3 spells CASSRTPGGSGNTIYF. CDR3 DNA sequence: TGCGCCAGCAGCCGGACCCCGGGGGGCTCTGGAAACACCATATATTTT.

This chain's CDR3 is CAWTRRSPDTQYF. The CDR3 nucleotides are TGTGCCTGGACCCGCAGATCCCCAGATACGCAGTATTTT. This chain joins TRBV30 and TRBJ2-3; no reliable D call. The CDR3 spans 13 residues. Trimming stripped 4 bases from V and 4 bases from J, with 12 bases between. Germline V CDR1 and CDR2: GTSNPN, SVGIG (reference sequence).

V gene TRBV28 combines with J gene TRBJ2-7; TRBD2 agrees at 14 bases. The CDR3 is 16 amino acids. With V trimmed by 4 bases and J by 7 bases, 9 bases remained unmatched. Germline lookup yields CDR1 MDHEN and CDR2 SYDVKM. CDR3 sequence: CASSSQTSGRATEQYF. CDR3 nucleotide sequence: TGTGCCAGCAGTTCACAGACTAGCGGGAGGGCCACGGAGCAGTACTTC. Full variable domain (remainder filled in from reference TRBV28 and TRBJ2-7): DVKVTQSSRYLVKRTGEKVFLECVQDMDHENMFWYRQDPGLGLRLIYFSYDVKMKEKGDIPEGYSVSREKKERFSLILESASTNQTSMYLCASSSQTSGRATEQYFGPGTRLTVT.

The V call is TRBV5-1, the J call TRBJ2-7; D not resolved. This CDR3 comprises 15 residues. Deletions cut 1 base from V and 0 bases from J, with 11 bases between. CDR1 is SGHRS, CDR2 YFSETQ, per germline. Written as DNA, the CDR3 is TGCGCCAGCAGCTTGACCAGTACCAACTCCTACGAGCAGTACTTC. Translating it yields CASSLTSTNSYEQYF.

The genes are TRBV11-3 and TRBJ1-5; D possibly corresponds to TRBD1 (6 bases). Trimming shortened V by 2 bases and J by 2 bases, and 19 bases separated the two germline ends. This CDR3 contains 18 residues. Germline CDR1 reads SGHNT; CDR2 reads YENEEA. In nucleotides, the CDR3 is TGTGCCAGCAGCTTAAGAGTGGGGGGGGCGCTGGGCAATCAGCCCCAGCATTTT. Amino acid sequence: CASSLRVGGALGNQPQHF.

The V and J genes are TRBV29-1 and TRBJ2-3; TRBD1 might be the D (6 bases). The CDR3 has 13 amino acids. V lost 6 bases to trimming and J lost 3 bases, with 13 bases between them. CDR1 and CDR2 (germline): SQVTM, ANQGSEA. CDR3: CSVWQGLTDTQYF. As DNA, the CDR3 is TGCAGCGTGTGGCAGGGGCTGACAGATACGCAGTATTTT.

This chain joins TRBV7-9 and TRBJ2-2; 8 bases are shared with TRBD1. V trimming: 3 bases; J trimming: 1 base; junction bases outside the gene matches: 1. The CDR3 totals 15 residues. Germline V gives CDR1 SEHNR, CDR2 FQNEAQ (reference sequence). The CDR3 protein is CASSFGQGNTGELFF. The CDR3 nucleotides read TGTGCCAGCAGCTTTGGACAGGGGAACACCGGGGAGCTGTTTTTT.

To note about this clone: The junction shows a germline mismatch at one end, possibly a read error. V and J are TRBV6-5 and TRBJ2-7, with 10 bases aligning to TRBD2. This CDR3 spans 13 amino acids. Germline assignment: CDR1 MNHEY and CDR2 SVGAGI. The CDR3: CASRPGLAGVLTF. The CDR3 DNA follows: TGTGCCAGCAGGCCAGGGCTAGCGGGAGTACTTACCTTC.

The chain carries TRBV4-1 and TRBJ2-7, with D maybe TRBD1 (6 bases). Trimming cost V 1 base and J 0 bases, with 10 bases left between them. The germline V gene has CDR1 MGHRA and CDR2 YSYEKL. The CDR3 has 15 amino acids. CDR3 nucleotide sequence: TGCGCCAGCAGCCAAGGGCCGGACAGCTCCTACGAGCAGTACTTC. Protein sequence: CASSQGPDSSYEQYF.

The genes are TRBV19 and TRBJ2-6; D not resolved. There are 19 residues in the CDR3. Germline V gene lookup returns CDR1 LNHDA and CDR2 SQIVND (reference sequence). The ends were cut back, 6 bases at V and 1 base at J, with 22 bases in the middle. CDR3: CASRAGSIPGSSGANVLTF. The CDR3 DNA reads TGTGCCAGTAGAGCAGGCTCTATCCCCGGTTCGTCTGGGGCCAACGTCCTGACTTTC.

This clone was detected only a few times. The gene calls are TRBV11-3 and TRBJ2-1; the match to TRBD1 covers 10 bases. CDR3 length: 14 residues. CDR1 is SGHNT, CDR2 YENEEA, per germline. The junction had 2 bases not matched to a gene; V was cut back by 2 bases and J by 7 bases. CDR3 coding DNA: TGTGCCAGCAGCTTAAGGGACAGGGGAAATGAGCAGTTCTTC. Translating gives CASSLRDRGNEQFF.

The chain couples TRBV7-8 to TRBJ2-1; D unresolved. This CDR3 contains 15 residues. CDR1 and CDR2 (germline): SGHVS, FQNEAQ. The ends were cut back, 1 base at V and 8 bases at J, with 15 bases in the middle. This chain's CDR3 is CASSLGAPSIDEQFF. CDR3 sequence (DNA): TGTGCCAGCAGCTTAGGGGCTCCCTCCATTGATGAGCAGTTCTTC.

The CDR3 region is CASSRDRVGSPLHF. The CDR3 bases are TGTGCCAGTAGTCGGGACAGGGTGGGCTCACCCCTCCACTTT. The chain combines TRBV19 with TRBJ1-6, with 9 bases fitting TRBD1. The CDR3 has 14 amino acids. Germline V gene data show CDR1 as LNHDA and CDR2 as SQIVND (reference sequence). Germline trimming cut 5 bases from V and 10 bases from J; bases unmatched to any gene: 6.

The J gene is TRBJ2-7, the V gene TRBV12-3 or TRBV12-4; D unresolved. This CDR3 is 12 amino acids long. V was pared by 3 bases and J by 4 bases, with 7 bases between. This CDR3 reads CASSFVGYEQYF. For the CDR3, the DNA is TGTGCCAGCAGTTTTGTCGGGTACGAGCAGTACTTC.